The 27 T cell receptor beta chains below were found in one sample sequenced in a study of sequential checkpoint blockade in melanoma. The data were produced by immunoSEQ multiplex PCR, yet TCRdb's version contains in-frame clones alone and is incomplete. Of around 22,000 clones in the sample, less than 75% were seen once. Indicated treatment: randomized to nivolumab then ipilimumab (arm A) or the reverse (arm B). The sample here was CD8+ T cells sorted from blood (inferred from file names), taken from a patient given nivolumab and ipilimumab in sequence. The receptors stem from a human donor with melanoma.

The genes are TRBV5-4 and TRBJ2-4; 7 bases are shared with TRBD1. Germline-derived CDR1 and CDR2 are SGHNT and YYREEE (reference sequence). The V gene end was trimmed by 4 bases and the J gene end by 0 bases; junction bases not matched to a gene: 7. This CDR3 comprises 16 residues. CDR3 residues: CASSTDRMLAKNIQYF. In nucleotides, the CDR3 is TGTGCCAGCAGCACGGACAGGATGCTAGCCAAAAACATTCAGTACTTC.

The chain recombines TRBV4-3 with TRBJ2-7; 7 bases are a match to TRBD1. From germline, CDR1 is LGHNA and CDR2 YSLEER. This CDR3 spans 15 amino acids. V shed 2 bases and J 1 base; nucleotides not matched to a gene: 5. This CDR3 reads CASSQSQGLSYEQYF. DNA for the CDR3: TGCGCCAGCAGCCAATCACAGGGGTTATCCTACGAGCAGTACTTC.

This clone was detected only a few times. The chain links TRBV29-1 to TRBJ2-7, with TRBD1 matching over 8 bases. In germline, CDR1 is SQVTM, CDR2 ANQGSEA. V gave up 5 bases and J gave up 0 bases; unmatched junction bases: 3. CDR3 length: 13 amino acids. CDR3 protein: CSVRQGSSYEQYF. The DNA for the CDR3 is TGCAGCGTTAGACAGGGGAGCTCCTACGAGCAGTACTTC.

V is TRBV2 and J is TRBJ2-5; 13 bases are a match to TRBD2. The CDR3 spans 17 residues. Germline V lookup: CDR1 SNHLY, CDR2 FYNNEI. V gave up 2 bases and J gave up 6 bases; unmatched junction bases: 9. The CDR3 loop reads CASSERILAGGPKTQYF. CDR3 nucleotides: TGTGCCAGCAGTGAACGGATACTAGCGGGGGGGCCGAAGACCCAGTACTTC.

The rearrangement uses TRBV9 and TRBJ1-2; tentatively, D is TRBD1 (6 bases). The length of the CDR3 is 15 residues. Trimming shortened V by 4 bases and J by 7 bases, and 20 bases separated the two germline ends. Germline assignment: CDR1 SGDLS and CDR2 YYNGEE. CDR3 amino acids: CASSPSGHLSRGYTF. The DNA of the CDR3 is TGTGCCAGCAGCCCCTCGGGACATCTGAGCCGTGGCTACACCTTC.

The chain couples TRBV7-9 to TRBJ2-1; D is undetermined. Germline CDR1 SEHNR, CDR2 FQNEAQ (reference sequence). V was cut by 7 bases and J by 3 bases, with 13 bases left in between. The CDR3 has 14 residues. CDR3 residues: CASTKSENYNEQFF. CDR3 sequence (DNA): TGTGCCAGCACCAAGTCGGAGAACTACAATGAGCAGTTCTTC.

The CDR3: CASSLGDSTQPQHF. The CDR3 DNA reads as TGTGCCAGCAGCTTAGGCGACAGTACACAGCCCCAGCATTTT. V usage is TRBV7-9 and J usage is TRBJ1-5, with D maybe TRBD1 (5 bases). This CDR3 is built from 14 residues. Germline CDR1 reads SEHNR; CDR2 reads FQNEAQ (reference sequence). Trimming removed 1 base at V and 7 bases at J, with 11 bases between.

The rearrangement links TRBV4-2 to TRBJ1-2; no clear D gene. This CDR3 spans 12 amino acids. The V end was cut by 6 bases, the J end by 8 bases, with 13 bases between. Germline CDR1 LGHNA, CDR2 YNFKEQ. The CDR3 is CASSEPLRGYTF. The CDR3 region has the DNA TGTGCCAGCAGTGAGCCCTTGAGAGGCTACACCTTC.

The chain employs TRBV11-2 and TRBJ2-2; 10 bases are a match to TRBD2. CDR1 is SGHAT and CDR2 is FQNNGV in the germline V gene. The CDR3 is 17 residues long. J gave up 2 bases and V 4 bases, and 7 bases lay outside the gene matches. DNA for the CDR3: TGTGCCAGCAGCTCCACAACTAGCGGGGATAACACCGGGGAGCTGTTTTTT. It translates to CASSSTTSGDNTGELFF.

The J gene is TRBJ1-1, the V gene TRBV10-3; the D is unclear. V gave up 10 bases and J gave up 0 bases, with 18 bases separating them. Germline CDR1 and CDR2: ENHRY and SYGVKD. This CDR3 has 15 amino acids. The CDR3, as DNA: TGTGCCACATCTTTGCCTGGGGAGGTGAACACTGAAGCTTTCTTT. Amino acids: CATSLPGEVNTEAFF.

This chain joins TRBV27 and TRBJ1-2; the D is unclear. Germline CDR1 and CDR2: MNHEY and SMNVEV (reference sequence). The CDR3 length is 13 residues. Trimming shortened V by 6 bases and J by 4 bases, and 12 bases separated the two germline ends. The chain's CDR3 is CASREPEPYGYTF. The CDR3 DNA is TGTGCCAGCAGGGAGCCCGAGCCCTATGGCTACACCTTC.

The DNA for the CDR3 is TGTGCCAGCAGTCCCCGGACAGAGTACGAGCAGTACGTC. It encodes CASSPRTEYEQYV. The genes are TRBV28 and TRBJ2-7; weak D call: TRBD1 (6 bases). Looked up from germline, CDR1 is MDHEN and CDR2 is SYDVKM. V lost 5 bases and J 4 bases, leaving 12 bases between the germline ends. The CDR3 spans 13 residues.

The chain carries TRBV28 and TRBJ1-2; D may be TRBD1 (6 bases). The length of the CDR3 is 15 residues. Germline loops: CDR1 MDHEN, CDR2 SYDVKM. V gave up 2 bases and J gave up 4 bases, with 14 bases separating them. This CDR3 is CASSLRQDSLYGYTF. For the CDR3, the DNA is TGTGCCAGCAGTTTAAGGCAGGACAGCCTCTATGGCTACACCTTC.

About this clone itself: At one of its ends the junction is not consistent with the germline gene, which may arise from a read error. The CDR3 DNA sequence: TGTGCCAGCAGTGAATATGGGGGGAGTGCCAGCTTT. This gives the protein CASSEYGGSASF. V and J are TRBV25-1 and TRBJ1-1; the D gene is possibly TRBD1 (5 bases). CDR3 length equals 12 residues. Germline CDR1 MGHDK, CDR2 SYGVNS.

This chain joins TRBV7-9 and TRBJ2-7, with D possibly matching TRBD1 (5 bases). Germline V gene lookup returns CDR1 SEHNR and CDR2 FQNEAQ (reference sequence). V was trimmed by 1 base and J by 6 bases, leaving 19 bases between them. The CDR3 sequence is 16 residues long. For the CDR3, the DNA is TGTGCCAGCAGCTTAGACCTAAGACAGACCATGCGCGAGCAGTACGTC. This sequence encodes CASSLDLRQTMREQYV.

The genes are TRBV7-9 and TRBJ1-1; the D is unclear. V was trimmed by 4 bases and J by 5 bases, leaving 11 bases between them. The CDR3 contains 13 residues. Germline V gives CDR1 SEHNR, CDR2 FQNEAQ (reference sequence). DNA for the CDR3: TGTGCCAGCAGCTCCCGCGGTGGGACTGAAGCTTTCTTT. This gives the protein CASSSRGGTEAFF.

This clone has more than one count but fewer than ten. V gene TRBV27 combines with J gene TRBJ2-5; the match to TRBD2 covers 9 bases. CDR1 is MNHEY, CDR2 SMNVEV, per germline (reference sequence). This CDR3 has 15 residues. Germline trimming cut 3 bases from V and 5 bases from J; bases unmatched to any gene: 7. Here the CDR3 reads CASSLGGGARETQYF. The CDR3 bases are TGTGCCAGCAGTTTGGGCGGGGGGGCCAGGGAGACCCAGTACTTC.

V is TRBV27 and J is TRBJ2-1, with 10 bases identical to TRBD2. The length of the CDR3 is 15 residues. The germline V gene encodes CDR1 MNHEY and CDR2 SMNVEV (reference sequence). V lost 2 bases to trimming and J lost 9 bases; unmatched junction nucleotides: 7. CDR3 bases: TGTGCCAGCAGTTTACAGACTAGCGGGTCCGTTGAGCAGTTCTTC. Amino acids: CASSLQTSGSVEQFF.

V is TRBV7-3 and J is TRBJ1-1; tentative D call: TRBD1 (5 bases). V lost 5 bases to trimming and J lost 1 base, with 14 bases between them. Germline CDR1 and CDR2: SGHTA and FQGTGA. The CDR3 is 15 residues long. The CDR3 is CASSPPRGGNTEAFF. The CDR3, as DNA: TGTGCCAGCAGCCCCCCCCGCGGGGGGAACACTGAAGCTTTCTTT. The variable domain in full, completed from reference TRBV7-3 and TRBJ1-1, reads GAGVSQTPSNKVTEKGKYVELRCDPISGHTALYWYRQSLGQGPEFLIYFQGTGAADDSGLPNDRFFAVRPEGSVSTLKIQRTERGDSAVYLCASSPPRGGNTEAFFGQGTRLTVV.

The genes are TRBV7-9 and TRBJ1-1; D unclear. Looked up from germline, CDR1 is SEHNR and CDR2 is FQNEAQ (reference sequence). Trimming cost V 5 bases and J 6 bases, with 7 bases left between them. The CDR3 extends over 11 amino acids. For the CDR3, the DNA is TGTGCCAGCAGCCCCCAGGCTGAAGCTTTCTTT. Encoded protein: CASSPQAEAFF.

CDR3 in DNA: TGTGCCAGCAGTTTAATCTCCCCCCCCCGGCCCCAGACAGCCACTACCTACGAGCAGTACGTC. This encodes CASSLISPPRPQTATTYEQYV. This rearrangement joins TRBV27 to TRBJ2-7, with D perhaps TRBD1 (5 bases). V lost 2 bases, J lost 2 bases, and 31 bases lay in between. Germline V gene data show CDR1 as MNHEY and CDR2 as SMNVEV (reference sequence). The CDR3 is 21 amino acids.

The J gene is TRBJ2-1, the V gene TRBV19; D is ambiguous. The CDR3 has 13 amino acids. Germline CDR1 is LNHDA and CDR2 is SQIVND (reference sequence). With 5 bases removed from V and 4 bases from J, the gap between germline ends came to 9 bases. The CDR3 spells CASSPTAYNEQFF. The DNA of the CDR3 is TGTGCCAGTAGTCCCACAGCTTACAATGAGCAGTTCTTC.

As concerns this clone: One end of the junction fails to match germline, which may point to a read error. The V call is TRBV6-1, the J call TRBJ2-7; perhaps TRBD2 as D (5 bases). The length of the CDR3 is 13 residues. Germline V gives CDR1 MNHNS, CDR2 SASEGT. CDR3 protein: CASRGEPGYEQYF. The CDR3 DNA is TGCGCCAGCAGAGGTGAGCCGGGGTACGAGCAGTACTTC.

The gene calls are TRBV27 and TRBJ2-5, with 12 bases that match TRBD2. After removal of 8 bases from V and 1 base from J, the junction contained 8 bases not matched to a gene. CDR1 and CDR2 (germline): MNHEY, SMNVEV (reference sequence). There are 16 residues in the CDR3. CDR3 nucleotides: TGTGCCAGCGGAATCACTAGCGGGGGGATCCAAGAGACCCAGTACTTC. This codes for CASGITSGGIQETQYF.

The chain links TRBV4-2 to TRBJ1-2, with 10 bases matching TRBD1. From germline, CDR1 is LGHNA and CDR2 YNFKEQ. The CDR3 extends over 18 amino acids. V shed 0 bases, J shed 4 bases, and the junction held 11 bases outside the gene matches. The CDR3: CASSQEGGDRGPLYGYTF. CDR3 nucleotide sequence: TGTGCCAGCAGCCAAGAAGGCGGGGACAGGGGCCCCCTCTATGGCTACACCTTC.

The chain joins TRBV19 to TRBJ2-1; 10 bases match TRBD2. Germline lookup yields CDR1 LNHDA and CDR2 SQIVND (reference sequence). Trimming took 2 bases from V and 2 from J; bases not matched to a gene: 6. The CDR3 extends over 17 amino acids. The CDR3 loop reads CASSISLLAGPYNEQFF. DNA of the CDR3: TGTGCCAGTAGTATATCCCTACTAGCGGGGCCCTACAATGAGCAGTTCTTC.

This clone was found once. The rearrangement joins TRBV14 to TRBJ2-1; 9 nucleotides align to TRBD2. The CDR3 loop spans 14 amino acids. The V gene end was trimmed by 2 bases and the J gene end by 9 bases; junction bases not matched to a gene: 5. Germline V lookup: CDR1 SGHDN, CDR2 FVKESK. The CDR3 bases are TGTGCCAGCAGCCAACATACTAGCGGGCTTGAGCAGTTCTTC. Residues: CASSQHTSGLEQFF.